Here is one TCR beta chain with its context. Its antigen is currently not known. The record has no base qualities; no much larger clone is one base away. The source of the sample is a study of post-analysis software for immune sequencing data (dated by TCRdb to about 2015). Turning to the overall study: Disease courses on record covered relapsing-remitting, secondary progressive and progressive-relapsing multiple sclerosis, though some patients had no subtype annotation. The patient repertoires were set against around eleven previously published healthy control repertoires from donors whose ages ranged from about 6 to 27 years. A subset of samples was prepared in parallel using single-end sample barcoding, then pooled and co-amplified after Illumina adapter ligation.

TCR beta repertoires were profiled from peripheral blood of 10 to 15 young patients with multiple sclerosis to demonstrate the VDJtools post-analysis software. Multiple sclerosis patients were children and adolescents aged about 6 to 15 years. What the research found in general, with its limitations: Direct clustering with F measure showed strong co-clustering of samples prepared in the same batch, prompting a batch-effect correction. The control group was slightly older than the multiple sclerosis patient group. Normalized Chao1 diversity was significantly lower in multiple sclerosis patients than controls, suggesting substantial peripheral T-cell clonal expansion.

Library preparation used PCR. These reads were obtained on an Illumina HiSeq 2500. Unique molecular identifiers were incorporated into TCR beta cDNA libraries to reduce PCR and sequencing biases. About 500,000 cDNA molecules were obtained for every 1 to 10 million input T cells, so each molecule roughly corresponded to one T cell. The patient libraries were prepared and sequenced with the same protocol used for the earlier healthy control dataset. Within a given batch, samples were prepared together, multiplexed and sequenced on the same HiSeq lane. Regarding the original processing steps: MIGEC handled the raw barcoded reads, throwing out single-read molecular identifier groups before consensus assembly and CDR3 extraction. Clonotype tables were post-analysed with VDJtools, and diversity was normalized by down-sampling all datasets to the smallest sample size. In repertoire overlap clustering, CDR3 amino acid sequences, but not nucleotide sequences, were matched to correct batch-related cross-sample contamination. The raw public data were reprocessed by TCRdb itself: fastp quality trimming at Q25, MiXCR clonotype calling, in-frame beta chains only. When rows share a CDR3 protein, they turn into one entry using the most common DNA and genes. TCRdb, not the authors, supplied the V and J calls. The sample table shows approximately 630,000 distinct CDR3 sequences, and 55% to 70% are seen once. 10% to 12% of the sample is in the top ten clones.

This TCR derives from a girl aged 2 to 9 with multiple sclerosis. The sample was blood.

The DNA sequence follows: TGTGCCAGCAGCTCAGGGGGGCGGGTGAGTGGTGAGCAGTTCTTC. Its translation reads: CASSSGGRVSGEQFF. Recombination connected TRBV11-2 to TRBJ2-1, and the D gene may be TRBD1, 7 bases matching. Trimming costs V 4 bases and J 9 bases, and their ends lie 19 bases apart. The CDR3 contains 15 residues, cysteine and phenylalanine counted. Only the CDR3 region is kept as DNA, spanning 45 bases read in frame from base 1. CDR1 is given as SGHAT and CDR2 as FQNNGV, both from the germline V gene.